This T cell receptor (beta chain) is drawn from a study of T cells in Graves' hyperthyroidism and ophthalmopathy. Whole-study findings and limits: Blood also held most thyroid clonotypes expanded beyond 0.001.

Regarding this clonotype: Its antigen is unidentified. A much bigger clone sits one base away, suggesting this may be a read error.

Graves' hyperthyroidism qualified as stable when ophthalmopathy did not progress within 18 months. Newly diagnosed hyperthyroidism patients aged 18 to 65 years had disease lasting under 2 months. Diagnoses used clinical symptoms, serum thyroxine and TRAb, thyroid ultrasound and orbital computed tomography. Amplified regions were TCR beta CDR3 sequences from RNA transcripts. During a first-round RT-PCR of the TCR CDR3, the HTBI primer set was used. TCRdb itself ran the multiplex PCR reads through MiXCR, one entry per CDR3 protein. The data contain a few hundred thousand distinct CDR3 sequences, approximately 14% of them singletons. This CDR3 comprises 13 residues. Germline V gives CDR1 SEHNR, CDR2 FQNEAQ (reference sequence).

Specimen: blood. The TCR comes from a young woman with Graves' hyperthyroidism. The chain is built from TRBV7-9 and TRBJ2-5, with D possibly being TRBD1 (6 bases). The end of the DNA aligns better with TRBJ2-1, so the J call may be wrong. CDR3 region: CASSPNRDGTQFF. CDR3 nucleotide sequence: TGTGCCAGCAGTCCTAACAGGGACGGGACCCAGTTCTTC.